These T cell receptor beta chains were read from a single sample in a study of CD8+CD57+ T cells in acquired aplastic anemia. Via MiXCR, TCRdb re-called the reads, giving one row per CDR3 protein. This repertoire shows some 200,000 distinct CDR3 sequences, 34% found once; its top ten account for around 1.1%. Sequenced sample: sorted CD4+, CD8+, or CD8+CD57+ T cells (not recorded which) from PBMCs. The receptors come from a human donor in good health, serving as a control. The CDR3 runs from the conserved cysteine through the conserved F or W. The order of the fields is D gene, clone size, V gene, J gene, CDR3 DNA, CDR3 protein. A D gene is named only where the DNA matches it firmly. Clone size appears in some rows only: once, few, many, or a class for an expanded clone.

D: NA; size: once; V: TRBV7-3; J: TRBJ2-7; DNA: TGTGCCAGCAGCACCGGGGCTGGCTACGAGCAGTACTTC; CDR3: CASSTGAGYEQYF
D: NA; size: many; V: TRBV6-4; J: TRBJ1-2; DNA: TGTGCCAGCAGTGAACAGGGTACCTATGGCTACACCTTC; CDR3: CASSEQGTYGYTF
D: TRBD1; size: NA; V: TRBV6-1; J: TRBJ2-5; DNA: TGTGCCAGCAGAAGGACAGGGGCGAACCAAGAGACCCAGTACTTC; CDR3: CASRRTGANQETQYF
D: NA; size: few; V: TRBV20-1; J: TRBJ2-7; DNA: TGCAGTGCTATACCCACAGGGAACTACGAGCAGTACTTC; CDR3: CSAIPTGNYEQYF
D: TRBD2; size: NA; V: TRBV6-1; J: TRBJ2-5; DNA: TGTGCCAGCAGCGACCCCGGACTAGAAGAGACCCAGTACTTC; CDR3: CASSDPGLEETQYF
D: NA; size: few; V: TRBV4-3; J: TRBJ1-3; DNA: TGCGCCAGCAGCCTTACAGGGCTCTCTGGAAACACCATATATTTT; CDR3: CASSLTGLSGNTIYF
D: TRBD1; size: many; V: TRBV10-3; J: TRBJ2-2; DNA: TGTGCCATCAGTGAGAACCGGGACAGGGGTGGTAGCGCCGGGGAGCTGTTTTTT; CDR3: CAISENRDRGGSAGELFF
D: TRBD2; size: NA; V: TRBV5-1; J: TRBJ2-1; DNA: TGCGTCAGCAGCTTGGTAGCCCTAGCGGGGGGCAATGAGCAGTTCTTC; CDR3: CVSSLVALAGGNEQFF
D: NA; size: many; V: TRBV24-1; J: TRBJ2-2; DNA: TGTGCCACCAGTGATTTGTCTCCCGGTGGGCGAGTAGGCGGGGAGCTGTTTTTT; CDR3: CATSDLSPGGRVGGELFF
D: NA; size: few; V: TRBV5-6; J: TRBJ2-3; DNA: TGTGCCAGCAGCGGAGGGGGAACGCTGGCAGATACGCAGTATTTT; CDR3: CASSGGGTLADTQYF
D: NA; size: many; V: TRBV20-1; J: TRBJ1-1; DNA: TGCAGTGCTAGCTTCGATACTATGAACACTGAAGCTTTCTTT; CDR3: CSASFDTMNTEAFF
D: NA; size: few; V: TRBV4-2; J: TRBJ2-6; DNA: TGTGCCAGCAGCCAAGAACCCGGGGCCAACGTCCTGACTTTC; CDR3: CASSQEPGANVLTF
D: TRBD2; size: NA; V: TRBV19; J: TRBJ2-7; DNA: TGTGCCAGCAAACTCGGGGGGGCCCCCTACGAGCAGTACTTC; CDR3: CASKLGGAPYEQYF
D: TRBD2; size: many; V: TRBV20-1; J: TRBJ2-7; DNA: TGCAGTGCTAGAGATCCGGCTAGCGGGAGATTCGAGCAGTACTTC; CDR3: CSARDPASGRFEQYF
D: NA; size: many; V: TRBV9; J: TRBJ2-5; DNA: TGTGCCAGCAGCGTAGCTGGGGAGGGGGAGAATCAAGAGACCCAGTACTTC; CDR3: CASSVAGEGENQETQYF
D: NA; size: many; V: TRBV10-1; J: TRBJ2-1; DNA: TGCGCCAGCAGTGAGTCTCGGGGTACATTGTACAATGAGCAGTTCTTC; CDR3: CASSESRGTLYNEQFF
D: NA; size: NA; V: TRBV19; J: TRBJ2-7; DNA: TGTGCCAGTAGTATAGCGGGAGTAGGATCCTACGAGCAGTACTTC; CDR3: CASSIAGVGSYEQYF
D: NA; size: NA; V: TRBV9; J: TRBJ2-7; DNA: TGTGCCAGCAGCGAAGGCAGGGACCACGAGCAGTACTTC; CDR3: CASSEGRDHEQYF
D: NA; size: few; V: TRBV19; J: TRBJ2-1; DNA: TGTGCCAGTAGTATGACTCCTTACAATGAGCAGTTCTTC; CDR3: CASSMTPYNEQFF
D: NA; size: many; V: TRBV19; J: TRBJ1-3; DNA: TGTGCCAGTAGCTTCTACCCTGGCAGATCGGCGGACACCATATATTTT; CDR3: CASSFYPGRSADTIYF
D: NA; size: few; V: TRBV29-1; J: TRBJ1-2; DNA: TGCAGCGTTGCCTGGCAGGGAGGCTACACCTTC; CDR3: CSVAWQGGYTF
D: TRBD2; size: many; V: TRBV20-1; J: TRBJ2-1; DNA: TGCAGTGCTAGAGATCGACTAGCGAACAATGAGCAGTTCTTC; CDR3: CSARDRLANNEQFF
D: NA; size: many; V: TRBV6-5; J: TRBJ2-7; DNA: TGTGCCAGCAGTTACTTACAGGGTCCCTCCTACGAGCAGTACTTC; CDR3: CASSYLQGPSYEQYF
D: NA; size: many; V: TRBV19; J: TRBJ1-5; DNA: TGTGCCAGTCGCATTAGCAATCAGCCCCAGCATTTT; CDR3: CASRISNQPQHF
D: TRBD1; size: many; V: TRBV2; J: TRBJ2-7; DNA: TGTGCCAGCAGGGACAGGCGCTACGAGCAGTACTTC; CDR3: CASRDRRYEQYF
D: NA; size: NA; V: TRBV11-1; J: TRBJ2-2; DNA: TGTGCCAGCAGCACACCTACCCGGGACGCCACCGGGGAGCTGTTTTTT; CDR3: CASSTPTRDATGELFF
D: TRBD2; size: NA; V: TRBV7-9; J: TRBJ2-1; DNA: TGTGCCAGCAGCTACCGTAGCGGGGCCTCCTACAATGAGCAGTTCTTC; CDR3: CASSYRSGASYNEQFF
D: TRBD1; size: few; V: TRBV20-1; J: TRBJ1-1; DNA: TGCAGTGCGAGACTCAGGGGGGTCGCGAACACTGAAGCTTTCTTT; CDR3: CSARLRGVANTEAFF
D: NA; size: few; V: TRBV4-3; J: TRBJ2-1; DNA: TGCGCCAGCAGCCAGTCCGGGTTCCAGAACAATGAGCAGTTCTTC; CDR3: CASSQSGFQNNEQFF
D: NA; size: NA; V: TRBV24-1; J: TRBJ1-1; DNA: TGTGCCACCAGTGATCCCAGGGTGGGGGCTGAAGCTTTCTTT; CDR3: CATSDPRVGAEAFF
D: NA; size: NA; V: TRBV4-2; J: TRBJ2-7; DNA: TGTGCCAGCAGCCTACTTGTGGGTTCCGAGCAGTACTTC; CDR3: CASSLLVGSEQYF
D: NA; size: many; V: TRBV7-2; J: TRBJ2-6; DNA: TGTGCCAGCAGCCTAGGACGTAACTCTGGGGCCAACGTCCTGACTTTC; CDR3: CASSLGRNSGANVLTF
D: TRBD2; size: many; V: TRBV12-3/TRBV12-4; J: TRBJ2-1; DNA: TGTGCCAGCAGATTTAGCGGGGGGAACAATGAGCAGTTCTTC; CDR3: CASRFSGGNNEQFF
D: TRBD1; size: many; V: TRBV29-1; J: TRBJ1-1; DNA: TGCAGCGTTGCGGGGACAGCTAACACTGAAGCTTTCTTT; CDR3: CSVAGTANTEAFF
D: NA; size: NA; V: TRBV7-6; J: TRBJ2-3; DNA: TGTGCCAGCAGCCTGGGTTCCCGCACAGATACGCAGTGTTTT; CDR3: CASSLGSRTDTQCF
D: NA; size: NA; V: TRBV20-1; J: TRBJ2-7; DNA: TGCAGTGCTAGAGCCCGGGACACTCCGGGCGAGCAGTACTTC; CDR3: CSARARDTPGEQYF
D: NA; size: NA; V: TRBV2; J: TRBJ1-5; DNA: TGTGCCAGCGGCGGGGGGGCTAGGGGAGAGACCCAGCATTTT; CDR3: CASGGGARGETQHF
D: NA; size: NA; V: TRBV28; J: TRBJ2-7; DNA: TGTGCCAGCAGTCCCGGGGGTTACAGTTCGCACGAGCAGTACTTC; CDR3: CASSPGGYSSHEQYF
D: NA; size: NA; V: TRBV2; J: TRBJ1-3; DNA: TGTGCCAGCAGACAGGGTTTCGGAAACACCATATATTTT; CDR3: CASRQGFGNTIYF
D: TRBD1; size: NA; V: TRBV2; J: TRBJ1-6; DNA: TGTGCCAGCGGACGACAGGGTAGCAATTCACCCCTCCACTTT; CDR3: CASGRQGSNSPLHF
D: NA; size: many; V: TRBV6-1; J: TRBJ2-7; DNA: TGTGCCAGCAGGGGAGGATACGAGCAGTACTTC; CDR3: CASRGGYEQYF
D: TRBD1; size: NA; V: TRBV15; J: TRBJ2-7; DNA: TGTGCCACCAGCAGAGATTCGACAGGGTACTCATCCTACGAGCAGTACTTC; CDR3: CATSRDSTGYSSYEQYF
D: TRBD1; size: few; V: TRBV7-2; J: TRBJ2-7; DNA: TGTGCCAGCAGCTTAGCGCCGACAGGGGGCAAACAGCGGTACTACGAGCAGTACTTC; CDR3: CASSLAPTGGKQRYYEQYF
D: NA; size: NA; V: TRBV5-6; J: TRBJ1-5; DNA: TGTGCCAGCAGTCTTTCCGGGACCAGGGTTCGGCCCCAGCATTTT; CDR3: CASSLSGTRVRPQHF